A selection of T cell receptor beta chains follows, all from one sample in a study of glioma-infiltrating T cells after dendritic cell vaccination. Sequencing used immunoSEQ multiplex PCR; TCRdb keeps in-frame clones, though not all of them. Found here are 70,000 to 95,000 clones, around nine tenths of them singletons; the top ten hold 2% to 2.5%. The sample was blood, taken after dendritic cell vaccination. The source is a human donor with glioblastoma. Both conserved end residues are part of each CDR3. A D gene is named only where the DNA matches it firmly. Only some rows state a clone size, as once, few, many or a class for expanded clones.

j_call: TRBJ2-7; d_call: .; v_call: TRBV4-2; clone_size: .; cdr3_nt: TGTGCCAGCAGCCAAGCCGCGGGTCTGGGTTCCGAGCAGTACTTC; cdr3_aa: CASSQAAGLGSEQYF
j_call: TRBJ1-2; d_call: .; v_call: TRBV4-1; clone_size: .; cdr3_nt: TGCGCCAGCAGCCCGGGGCAGGGGTATGGCTACACCTTC; cdr3_aa: CASSPGQGYGYTF
j_call: TRBJ2-1; d_call: TRBD2; v_call: TRBV5-1; clone_size: .; cdr3_nt: TGCGCCAGCAGCTTGGCCAGCGGGAGTCTCTACAATGAGCAGTTCTTC; cdr3_aa: CASSLASGSLYNEQFF
j_call: TRBJ2-2; d_call: .; v_call: TRBV4-1; clone_size: .; cdr3_nt: TGCGCCAGCTCCCTCGGGGGCGGGGAGCTGTTTTTT; cdr3_aa: CASSLGGGELFF
j_call: TRBJ2-1; d_call: .; v_call: TRBV2; clone_size: .; cdr3_nt: TGTGCCAGCAGTGTGTTCAGGGGAAATGAGCAGTTCTTC; cdr3_aa: CASSVFRGNEQFF
j_call: TRBJ1-5; d_call: TRBD1; v_call: TRBV6-1; clone_size: .; cdr3_nt: TGTGCCAGCAGTAATACAGGGGGTGGCAATCAGCCCCAGCATTTT; cdr3_aa: CASSNTGGGNQPQHF
j_call: TRBJ2-7; d_call: .; v_call: TRBV5-4; clone_size: once; cdr3_nt: TGTGCCAGCAGCCCAGCAGGCACAGAATGGATCGAGCAGTACTTC; cdr3_aa: CASSPAGTEWIEQYF
j_call: TRBJ2-7; d_call: .; v_call: TRBV13; clone_size: .; cdr3_nt: TGTGCCAGCAAGGACAGCCCCACCTACGAGCAGTACTTC; cdr3_aa: CASKDSPTYEQYF
j_call: TRBJ2-4; d_call: TRBD1; v_call: TRBV4-1; clone_size: .; cdr3_nt: TGCGCCAGCAGCCGGGCAGGGGGCAAAAACATTCAGTACTTC; cdr3_aa: CASSRAGGKNIQYF
j_call: TRBJ2-3; d_call: TRBD2; v_call: TRBV7-3; clone_size: .; cdr3_nt: TGTGCCAGCAGCTTAACGTTCAGCGGGGGGGGCAGAGATACGCAGTATTTT; cdr3_aa: CASSLTFSGGGRDTQYF
j_call: TRBJ2-1; d_call: .; v_call: TRBV27; clone_size: .; cdr3_nt: TGTGCCAGCAGCTTTGGGGGGGCGGGCTACAATGAGCAGTTCTTC; cdr3_aa: CASSFGGAGYNEQFF
j_call: TRBJ1-6; d_call: .; v_call: TRBV6-1; clone_size: .; cdr3_nt: TGTGCCAGCAGTGAAGCCGGCCGGGGAGTCTCACCCCTCCACTTT; cdr3_aa: CASSEAGRGVSPLHF
j_call: TRBJ1-2; d_call: .; v_call: TRBV13; clone_size: .; cdr3_nt: TGTGCCAGCAGTTCTTTGGGGGCAGGTGGCTACACCTTC; cdr3_aa: CASSSLGAGGYTF